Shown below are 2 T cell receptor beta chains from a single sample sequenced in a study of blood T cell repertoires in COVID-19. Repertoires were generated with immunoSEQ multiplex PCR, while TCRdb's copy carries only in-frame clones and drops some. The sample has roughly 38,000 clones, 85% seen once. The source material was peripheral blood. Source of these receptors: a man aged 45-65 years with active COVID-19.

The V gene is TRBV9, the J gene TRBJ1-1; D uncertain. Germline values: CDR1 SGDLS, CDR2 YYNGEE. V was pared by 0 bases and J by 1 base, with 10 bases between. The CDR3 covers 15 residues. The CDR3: CASSVAEDGNTEAFF. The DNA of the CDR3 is TGTGCCAGCAGCGTAGCTGAGGATGGGAACACTGAAGCTTTCTTT.

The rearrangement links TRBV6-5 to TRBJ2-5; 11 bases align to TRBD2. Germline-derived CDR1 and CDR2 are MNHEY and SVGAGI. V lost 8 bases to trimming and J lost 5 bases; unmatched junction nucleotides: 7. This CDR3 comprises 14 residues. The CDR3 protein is CASGLLAGGETQYF. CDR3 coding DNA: TGTGCCAGCGGACTTCTAGCGGGGGGCGAGACCCAGTACTTC.